This T cell receptor beta chain was sequenced for a study of blood T cell repertoires in COVID-19. Across the study: Specimens from acute and convalescent COVID-19 originated in the United States, Italy and Spain. T cells, B-cell-depleted T cells, or PBMCs supplied cDNA or gDNA.

Methods used by the authors: From reference gene primer amplification, estimates of nucleated cell counts were derived. TCRdb keeps only in-frame clones here, not all; method: immunoSEQ multiplex PCR. The V and J calls and the clone size are those of that table, but D and trimming were determined from the DNA. Seen here are about 49,000 clones, more than 75% observed once, and the top ten hold 2.1%. Enrolled during active infection, Seattle patients were then followed longitudinally. This CDR3 has 15 residues. Germline values: CDR1 LGHDT, CDR2 YNNKEL (reference sequence). V was clipped by 6 bases and J by 2 bases, with 14 bases between them.

The sequence was collected from an elderly woman with COVID-19, enrolled during active disease. The sequencing input was peripheral blood. The rearrangement joins TRBV3-1 (or the pseudogene TRBV3-2) to TRBJ2-1; weak D call: TRBD1 (5 bases). The CDR3 DNA follows: TGTGCCAGCAGTCTCCTCTCAGGGACCTACAATGAGCAGTTCTTC. Translating gives CASSLLSGTYNEQFF.